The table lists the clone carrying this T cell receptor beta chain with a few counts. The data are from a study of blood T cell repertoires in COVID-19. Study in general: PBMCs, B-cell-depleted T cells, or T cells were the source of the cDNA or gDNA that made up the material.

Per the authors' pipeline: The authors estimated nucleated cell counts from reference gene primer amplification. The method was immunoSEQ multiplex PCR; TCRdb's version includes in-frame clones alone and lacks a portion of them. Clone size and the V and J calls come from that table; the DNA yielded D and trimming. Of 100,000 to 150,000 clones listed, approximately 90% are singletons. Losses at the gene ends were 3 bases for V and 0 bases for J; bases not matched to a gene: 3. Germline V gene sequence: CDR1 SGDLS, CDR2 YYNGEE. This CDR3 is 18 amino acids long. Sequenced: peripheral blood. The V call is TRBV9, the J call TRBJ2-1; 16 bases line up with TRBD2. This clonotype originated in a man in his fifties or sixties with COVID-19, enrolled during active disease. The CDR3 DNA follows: TGTGCCAGCAGCGAGGGACTAGCGGGAGGGGCCTCCTACAATGAGCAGTTCTTC. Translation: CASSEGLAGGASYNEQFF.